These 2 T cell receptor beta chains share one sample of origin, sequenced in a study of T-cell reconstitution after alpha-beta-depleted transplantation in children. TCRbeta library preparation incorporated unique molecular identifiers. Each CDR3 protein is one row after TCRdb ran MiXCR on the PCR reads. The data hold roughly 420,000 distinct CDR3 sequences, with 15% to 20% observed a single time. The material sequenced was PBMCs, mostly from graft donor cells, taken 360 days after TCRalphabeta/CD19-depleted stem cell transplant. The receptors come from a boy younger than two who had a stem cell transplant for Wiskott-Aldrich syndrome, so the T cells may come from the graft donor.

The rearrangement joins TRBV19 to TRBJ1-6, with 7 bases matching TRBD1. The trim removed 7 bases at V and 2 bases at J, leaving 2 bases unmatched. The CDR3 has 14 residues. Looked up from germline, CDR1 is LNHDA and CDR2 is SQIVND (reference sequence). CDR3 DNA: TGTGCCAGTAACAGGGGCGCCTATAATTCACCCCTCCACTTT. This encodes CASNRGAYNSPLHF.

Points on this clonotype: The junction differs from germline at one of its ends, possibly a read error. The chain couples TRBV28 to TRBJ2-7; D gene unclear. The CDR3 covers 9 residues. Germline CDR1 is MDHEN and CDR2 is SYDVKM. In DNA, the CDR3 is TGTGCCATCCGCCGGAACCCTCCTTTC. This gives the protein CAIRRNPPF.